This T cell receptor (beta chain) was sequenced for a study of response to subunit inactivated influenza vaccine. A single record per CDR3 protein comes from TCRdb applying MiXCR to the RT-PCR reads. The sample carries roughly 520,000 distinct CDR3 sequences, over 25% recorded once. With regard to this clonotype: Antigen specificity is unknown.

Per the germline V gene, CDR1 is ENHRY and CDR2 is SYGVKD. The CDR3 runs to 13 residues. The germline V and J ends were trimmed by 6 bases and 8 bases, with 13 bases remaining between them. Study-wide findings and caveats: Authors proposed each seasonal influenza vaccination draws in few new T cells.

The chain couples TRBV10-3 to TRBJ2-2; D is unresolved. The TCR originated in a man aged 50 to 59 who received an inactivated influenza vaccine. The material sequenced was CD4+ T cells sorted from PBMCs, taken 5 to 6 days after vaccination. CDR3 in amino acids: CAISPQKPGELFF. The DNA for the CDR3 is TGTGCCATCAGCCCACAAAAACCTGGGGAGCTGTTTTTT.